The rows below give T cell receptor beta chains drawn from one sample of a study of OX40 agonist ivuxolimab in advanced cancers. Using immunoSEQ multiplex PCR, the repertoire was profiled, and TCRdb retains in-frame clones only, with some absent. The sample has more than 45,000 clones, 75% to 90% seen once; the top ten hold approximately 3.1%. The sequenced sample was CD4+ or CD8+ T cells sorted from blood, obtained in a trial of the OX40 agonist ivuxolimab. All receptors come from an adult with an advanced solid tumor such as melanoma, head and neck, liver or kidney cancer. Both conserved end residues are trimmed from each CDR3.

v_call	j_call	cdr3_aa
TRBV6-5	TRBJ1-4	ASTPRPTNEKLF
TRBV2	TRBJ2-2	ASSEGTGNTGELF
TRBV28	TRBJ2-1	ASTTHGPYNEQF
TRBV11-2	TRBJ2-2	ASSSRLGTGELF
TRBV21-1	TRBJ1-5	ARPILRHQPQH
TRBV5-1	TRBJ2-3	ASSFGANTDTQY
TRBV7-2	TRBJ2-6	ASSQRVPSGANVLT
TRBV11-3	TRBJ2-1	ASSPASGGSHEQF
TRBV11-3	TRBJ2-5	ASSKGRLLETQY
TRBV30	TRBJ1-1	AWGPRTANTEAF
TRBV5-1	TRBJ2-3	ASSSPSGGVTDTQY
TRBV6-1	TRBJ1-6	ASSGDRLPLH
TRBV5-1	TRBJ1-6	ASSLDPGMSNSPLH
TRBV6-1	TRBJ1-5	ASSEQGVSNQPQH
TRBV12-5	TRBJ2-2	ASGSGQGATGELF
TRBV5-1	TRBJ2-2	ASSRDTTSPGELF
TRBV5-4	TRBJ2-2	ASAPGDRAAGELF
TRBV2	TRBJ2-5	ASGLSEETQY
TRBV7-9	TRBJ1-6	ASSSQGTMDSPLH
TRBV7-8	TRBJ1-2	ASSSPVTRNYGYT
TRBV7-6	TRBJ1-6	ASSLWATVNSPLH
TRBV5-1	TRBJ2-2	ASSSPPGPNTGELF
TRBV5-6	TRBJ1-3	ASSLRGTGNTIY
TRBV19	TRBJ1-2	ASSRGQGQGYGYT
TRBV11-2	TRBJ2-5	ASSHKFRTQY
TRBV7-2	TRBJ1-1	ASSGDRFSTEAF
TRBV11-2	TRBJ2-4	ASSLGGTGGASKNIQY
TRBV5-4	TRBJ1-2	ASRAGQDGGYT
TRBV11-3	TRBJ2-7	ASSAQGTLYEQY
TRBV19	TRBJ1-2	ASSITDYGYT
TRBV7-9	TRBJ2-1	ASSFGGGVSLHYNEQF
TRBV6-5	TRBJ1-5	ASSRTGLNQPQH
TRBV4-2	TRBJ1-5	ASSREGSNQPQH